This T cell receptor beta chain was recovered during a study of T cells in Graves' hyperthyroidism and ophthalmopathy. Findings of the study overall: Separation of ophthalmopathy from stable hyperthyroidism was achieved by a 13 V-J model. Blood held most thyroid clonotypes expanded above 0.001 frequency.

Extraction of PBMCs used under 13 ml of fresh peripheral blood. CDR1 is MNHNS and CDR2 is SASEGT in the germline V gene. CDR3 length equals 14 residues. Trimming pared 4 bases from V and 1 base from J, leaving 10 bases between. Amplified TCR beta CDR3 regions derived from RNA transcripts. HTBI primers were the set used in a first-round RT-PCR of the TCR CDR3. Via MiXCR, TCRdb re-called the multiplex PCR reads, giving one row per CDR3 protein. Of about half a million distinct CDR3 sequences in the sample, around 20% were seen once. To note about this clonotype: Antigen specificity is unknown. This is likely a read error, given that the CDR3 carries no conserved phenylalanine or tryptophan at its end.

This clonotype was sampled from a man aged 35 to 55 with Graves' ophthalmopathy. This chain connects TRBV6-1 to TRBJ2-5; tentative D call: TRBD1 (6 bases). The sample consisted of blood. The CDR3 spells CASSGQALQETQYS. DNA for the CDR3: TGTGCCAGCAGTGGACAGGCCCTCCAAGAGACCCAGTACTCC.